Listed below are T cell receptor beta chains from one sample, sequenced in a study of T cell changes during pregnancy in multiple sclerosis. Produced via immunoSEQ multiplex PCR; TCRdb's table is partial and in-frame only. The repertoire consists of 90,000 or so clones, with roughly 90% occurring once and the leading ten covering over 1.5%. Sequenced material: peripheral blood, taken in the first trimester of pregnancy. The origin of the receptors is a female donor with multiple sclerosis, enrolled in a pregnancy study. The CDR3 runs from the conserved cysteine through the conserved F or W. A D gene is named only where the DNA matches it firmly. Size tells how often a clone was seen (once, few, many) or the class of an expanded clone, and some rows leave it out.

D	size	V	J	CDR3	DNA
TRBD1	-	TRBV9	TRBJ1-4	CASSVDARGEKLFF	TGTGCCAGCAGCGTGGACGCCAGGGGGGAAAAACTGTTTTTT
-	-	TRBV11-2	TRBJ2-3	CASSLARQRSTDTQYF	TGTGCCAGCAGCTTAGCCCGACAGAGGAGCACAGATACGCAGTATTTT
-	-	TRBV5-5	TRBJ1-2	CASSLGTAYGYTF	TGTGCCAGCAGCTTAGGAACAGCCTATGGCTACACCTTC
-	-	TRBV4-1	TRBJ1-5	CASSQDLAVQPQHF	TGCGCCAGCAGCCAAGATCTCGCGGTTCAGCCCCAGCATTTT
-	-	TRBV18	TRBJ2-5	CASSPSQGRQETQYF	TGTGCCAGCTCACCCTCGCAGGGGAGACAAGAGACCCAGTACTTC
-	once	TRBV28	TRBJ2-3	CASSSGTKDTQYF	TGTGCCAGCAGCTCCGGGACAAAGGATACGCAGTATTTT
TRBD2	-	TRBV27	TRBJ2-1	CASSPLAGGSYNEQFF	TGTGCCAGCAGTCCTTTAGCGGGAGGATCCTACAATGAGCAGTTCTTC
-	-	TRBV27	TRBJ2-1	CASSLDTSSYNEQFF	TGTGCCAGCAGTTTAGATACGAGCTCCTACAATGAGCAGTTCTTC
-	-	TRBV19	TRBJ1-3	CASRSDPLNDIYF	TGTGCCAGTAGGAGCGACCCCTTGAATGACATATATTTT
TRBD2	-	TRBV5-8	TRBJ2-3	CASSPARTRDTDTQYF	TGTGCCAGCAGCCCGGCCAGGACTAGAGACACAGATACGCAGTATTTT
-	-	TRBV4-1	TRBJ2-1	CASSQAASSANEQFF	TGCGCCAGCAGCCAAGCTGCCTCCTCTGCGAATGAGCAGTTCTTC
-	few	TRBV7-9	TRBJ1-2	CASSLPPASGYGYTF	TGTGCCAGCAGCCTCCCTCCGGCGAGCGGCTATGGCTACACCTTC
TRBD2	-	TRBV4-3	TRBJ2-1	CASSQEGTSGMSEQFF	TGCGCCAGCAGCCAAGAAGGGACTAGCGGGATGAGTGAGCAGTTCTTC
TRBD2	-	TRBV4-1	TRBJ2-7	CASSRGRHGSYEQYF	TGCGCCAGCAGCCGCGGGAGGCATGGCTCCTACGAGCAGTACTTC
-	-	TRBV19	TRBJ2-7	CASSTPQGIYEQYF	TGTGCCAGTAGTACGCCTCAGGGTATCTACGAGCAGTACTTC
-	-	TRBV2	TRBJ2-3	CASTETRVTDTQYF	TGTGCCAGCACCGAAACCAGGGTCACAGATACGCAGTATTTT
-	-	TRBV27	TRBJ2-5	CASSPGRGRVETQYF	TGTGCCAGCAGTCCAGGCAGGGGCCGAGTAGAGACCCAGTACTTC
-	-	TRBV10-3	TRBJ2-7	CAIGDRRLYEQYF	TGTGCCATCGGCGACAGGCGCCTCTACGAGCAGTACTTC
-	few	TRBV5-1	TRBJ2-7	CASSLAGGGTSYEQYF	TGCGCCAGCAGCTTGGCCGGGGGAGGCACCTCCTACGAGCAGTACTTC
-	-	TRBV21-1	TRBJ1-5	CAGHQETLPDYQPQHF	TGTGCCGGGCACCAAGAAACTCTTCCAGATTATCAGCCCCAGCATTTT
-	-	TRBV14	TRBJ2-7	CASSHARVPPYEQYF	TGTGCCAGCAGCCATGCCCGGGTCCCCCCCTACGAGCAGTACTTC
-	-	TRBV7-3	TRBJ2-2	CASSLTGRTGELFF	TGTGCCAGCAGCTTAACAGGGAGGACCGGGGAGCTGTTTTTT
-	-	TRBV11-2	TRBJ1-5	CASSPAHGGQPQHF	TGTGCCAGCAGCCCGGCCCATGGCGGTCAGCCCCAGCATTTT
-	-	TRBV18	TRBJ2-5	CASSFLGPAETQYF	TGTGCCAGCTCCTTCCTAGGTCCTGCCGAGACCCAGTACTTC
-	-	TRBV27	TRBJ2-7	CASSLYPTGPYEQYF	TGTGCCAGCAGTTTATACCCGACAGGCCCCTACGAGCAGTACTTC
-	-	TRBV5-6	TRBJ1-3	CASSLGQAYSGNTIYF	TGTGCCAGCAGCTTGGGACAGGCCTATTCTGGAAACACCATATATTTT